The sequence of this T cell receptor beta chain was determined in a study of shared clonotypes between healthy human individuals. General study findings and limits: Sequencing depth was expected to affect clonotype sharing among donors.

Sequencing used immunoSEQ multiplex PCR; TCRdb keeps in-frame clones, though not all of them. The sample has a few hundred thousand clones, roughly 70% seen once. A word on this clone: Its antigen is unidentified.

The CDR3 runs to 15 residues. Looked up from germline, CDR1 is SNHLY and CDR2 is FYNNEI. V gave up 3 bases and J gave up 0 bases, with 8 bases separating them. The TCR originated in a man aged 25 to 45 in good health. The chain uses TRBV2 and TRBJ1-4; the D is unclear. The sample taken for sequencing was memory CD4+ T cells sorted from blood. Indicated subset: CD45RA-negative fraction. The CDR3 region is CASSEMGTTNEKLFF. CDR3 coding DNA: TGTGCCAGCAGTGAGATGGGGACAACTAATGAAAAACTGTTTTTT.